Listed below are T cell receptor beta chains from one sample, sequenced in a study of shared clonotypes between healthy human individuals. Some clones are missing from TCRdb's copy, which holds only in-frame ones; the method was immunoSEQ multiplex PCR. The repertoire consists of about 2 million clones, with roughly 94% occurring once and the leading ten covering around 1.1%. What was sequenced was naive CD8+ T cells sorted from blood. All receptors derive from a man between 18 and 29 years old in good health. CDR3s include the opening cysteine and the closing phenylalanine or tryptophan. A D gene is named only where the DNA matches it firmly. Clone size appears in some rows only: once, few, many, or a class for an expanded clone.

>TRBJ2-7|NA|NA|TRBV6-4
CASGTYEQYF
TGTGCCAGCGGAACCTACGAGCAGTACTTC
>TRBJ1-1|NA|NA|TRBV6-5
CASSLRGANTEAFF
TGTGCCAGCAGCCTTCGAGGAGCGAACACTGAAGCTTTCTTT
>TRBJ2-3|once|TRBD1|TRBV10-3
CAISAPGTGFEDTQYF
TGTGCCATCAGCGCCCCCGGGACAGGGTTCGAAGATACGCAGTATTTT
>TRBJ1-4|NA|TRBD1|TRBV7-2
CASSTLDREGEKLFF
TGTGCCAGCAGCACATTGGACAGGGAGGGCGAAAAACTGTTTTTT
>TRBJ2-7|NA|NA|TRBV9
CASSVGSGGYEQYF
TGTGCCAGCAGCGTAGGTAGCGGCGGGTACGAGCAGTACTTC
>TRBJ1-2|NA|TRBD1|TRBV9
CASSAGTAMYGYTF
TGTGCCAGCAGCGCCGGGACAGCCATGTATGGCTACACCTTC
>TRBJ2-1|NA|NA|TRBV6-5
CASSTAGLNEQFF
TGTGCCAGCAGTACCGCCGGGTTGAATGAGCAGTTCTTC
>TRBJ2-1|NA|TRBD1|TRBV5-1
CASSTNRGSYNEQFF
TGCGCCAGCAGCACAAACAGGGGCTCCTACAATGAGCAGTTCTTC
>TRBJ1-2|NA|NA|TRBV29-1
CSVDPGTEVYGYTF
TGCAGCGTTGACCCGGGAACAGAAGTCTATGGCTACACCTTC
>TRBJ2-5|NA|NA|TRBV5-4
CASSLVGGQETQYF
TGTGCCAGCAGCTTGGTTGGAGGGCAAGAGACCCAGTACTTC
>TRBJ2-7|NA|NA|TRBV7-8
CASSPADGAYEQYF
TGTGCCAGCAGCCCCGCTGACGGAGCCTACGAGCAGTACTTC
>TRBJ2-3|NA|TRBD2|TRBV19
CASSIDGEGPYTDTQYF
TGTGCCAGTAGTATAGATGGGGAGGGGCCCTACACAGATACGCAGTATTTT
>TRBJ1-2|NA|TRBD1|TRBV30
CAWSGPGGYGYTF
TGTGCCTGGAGTGGCCCAGGGGGATATGGCTACACCTTC
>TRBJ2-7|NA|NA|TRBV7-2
CASSLHGDEQYF
TGTGCCAGCAGCTTACACGGGGACGAGCAGTACTTC
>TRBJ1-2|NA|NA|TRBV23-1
CASRGDYGYTF
TGCGCCAGCAGGGGGGATTATGGCTACACCTTC
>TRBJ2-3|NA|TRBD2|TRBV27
CASSPASGSSTDTQYF
TGTGCCAGCAGTCCTGCTAGCGGGAGCTCCACAGATACGCAGTATTTT
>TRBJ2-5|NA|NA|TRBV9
CASSVGGTTAETQYF
TGTGCCAGCAGCGTAGGCGGTACTACGGCTGAGACCCAGTACTTC
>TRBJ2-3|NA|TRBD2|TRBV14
CASSQGRLAGRDTQYF
TGTGCCAGCAGCCAAGGTCGCCTAGCGGGCCGAGATACGCAGTATTTT
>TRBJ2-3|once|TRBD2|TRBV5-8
CASSPGLAGGTDTQYF
TGTGCCAGCAGCCCGGGACTAGCGGGAGGCACAGATACGCAGTATTTT
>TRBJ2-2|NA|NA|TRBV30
CAWSLDSGTGELFF
TGTGCCTGGAGTCTAGACTCCGGGACCGGGGAGCTGTTTTTT
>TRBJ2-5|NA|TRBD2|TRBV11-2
CASSLGTSGQETQYF
TGTGCCAGCAGCTTAGGGACTAGCGGGCAAGAGACCCAGTACTTC
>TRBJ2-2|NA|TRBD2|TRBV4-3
CASSQTVGTSETGELFF
TGCGCCAGCAGCCAGACCGTCGGGACTAGCGAAACCGGGGAGCTGTTTTTT
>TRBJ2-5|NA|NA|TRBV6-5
CASSYSRLEPQETQYF
TGTGCCAGCAGTTACTCCCGGTTGGAGCCCCAAGAGACCCAGTACTTC
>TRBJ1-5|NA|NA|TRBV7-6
CASSLRPGEPQHF
TGTGCCAGCAGCTTAAGACCAGGCGAGCCCCAGCATTTT
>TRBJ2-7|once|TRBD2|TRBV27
CASSLAAGVYEQYF
TGTGCCAGCAGTTTAGCGGCGGGAGTTTACGAGCAGTACTTC
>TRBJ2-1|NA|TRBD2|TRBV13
CASSLAGLAGIAGGNEQFF
TGTGCCAGCAGCTTAGCCGGACTAGCGGGGATTGCAGGGGGCAATGAGCAGTTCTTC
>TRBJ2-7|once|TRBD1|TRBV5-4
CASRFDRGSYEQYF
TGTGCCAGCAGGTTCGACAGGGGATCCTACGAGCAGTACTTC
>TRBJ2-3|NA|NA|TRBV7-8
CASSLGGGAGTDTQYF
TGTGCCAGCAGCTTAGGTGGGGGGGCCGGCACAGATACGCAGTATTTT